This T cell receptor (beta chain) was recorded in a study of blood T cells in healthy people across ages. Regarding the study as a whole: Samples with more naive T cells showed higher observed beta diversity. Donor CMV status was unknown, possibly confounding expanded clonotype changes.

A second PCR of 7 to 11 cycles used a sample-barcoded 5' primer and a J-beta primer mix. Template switching added a 12-random-nucleotide identifier to every cDNA molecule. Each sample yielded at least 2.5 million CDR3-containing paired-end reads. TCRdb re-called the 5' RACE reads with MiXCR, one entry per CDR3 protein. The data contain about 1.7 million distinct CDR3 sequences, roughly 27% of them seen just once; the ten biggest clones take up 6.5% to 8.5%. Notes on this clonotype: No antigen is known for it.

Germline assignment: CDR1 SGHAT and CDR2 FQNNGV. V was clipped by 1 base and J by 8 bases, with 8 bases between them. The CDR3 has 13 residues. Sequencing input: blood. The sequence was collected from a woman under 40 in good health. The chain is built from TRBV11-2 and TRBJ1-4; D uncertain. CDR3 sequence (DNA): TGTGCCAGCAGCTTAGCCCCCGGAGAAAAACTGTTTTTT. The encoded protein is CASSLAPGEKLFF.